Shown below are 12 T cell receptor beta chains from a single sample sequenced in a study of blood T cell dynamics during melanoma immunotherapy. Time point noted: pre-treatment baseline. Sequencing used immunoSEQ multiplex PCR; TCRdb keeps in-frame clones, though not all of them. The sample has about 14,000 clones, 85% to 90% seen once; the top ten hold 6%. The sample here was blood, taken from a patient treated with checkpoint blockade. Source of these receptors: a human donor with melanoma.

The chain has TRBV6-5 and TRBJ2-5, with a weak D call TRBD1 (6 bases). V lost 5 bases and J 0 bases, leaving 7 bases between the germline ends. Per germline, CDR1 MNHEY and CDR2 SVGAGI. CDR3 length: 13 amino acids. CDR3 amino acids: CASSTGYQETQYF. CDR3 in DNA: TGTGCCAGCAGTACAGGGTACCAAGAGACCCAGTACTTC.

The rearrangement links TRBV18 to TRBJ2-2; 9 positions match TRBD1. The germline V gene has CDR1 KGHSH and CDR2 LQKENI. The CDR3 runs to 16 residues. Trimming removed 2 bases from V and 4 bases from J; junction bases left unmatched: 5. The CDR3 DNA reads TGTGCCAGCTCACCAAGGGACAGGGTCCGCACCGGGGAGCTGTTTTTT. This sequence encodes CASSPRDRVRTGELFF.

This clone has a handful of counts. CDR3 bases: TGTGCCTGTAAGGGGACCAACTATGGCTACACCTTC. This encodes CACKGTNYGYTF. The genes are TRBV6-5 and TRBJ1-2, with D possibly TRBD1 on 5 matching bases. The CDR3 runs 12 residues. The germline V and J ends were trimmed by 11 bases and 2 bases, with 12 bases remaining between them. Germline values: CDR1 MNHEY, CDR2 SVGAGI.

The V gene is TRBV11-2, the J gene TRBJ2-7; TRBD1 aligns across 7 bases. V dropped 1 base and J dropped 2; count of bases not matched to a gene: 5. Germline CDR1 and CDR2: SGHAT and FQNNGV. The CDR3 loop spans 15 amino acids. The CDR3 protein is CASSLGGQLPYEQYV. CDR3 sequence (DNA): TGTGCCAGCAGCTTAGGGGGACAGTTGCCCTACGAGCAGTACGTC.

The rearrangement uses TRBV6-6 and TRBJ1-1; TRBD1 matches at 7 bases. The junction had 10 bases not matched to a gene; V was cut back by 6 bases and J by 6 bases. The CDR3 runs 14 residues. The germline CDR1 and CDR2 sequences are MNHNY and SVGAGI (reference sequence). CDR3: CASRPGTAGAEAFF. The CDR3, as DNA: TGTGCCAGCAGACCCGGGACAGCAGGGGCTGAAGCTTTCTTT.

This chain connects TRBV5-1 to TRBJ1-1; 7 nucleotides align to TRBD1. Trimming at V came to 4 bases and at J to 0 bases, leaving 6 bases not matched to a gene. The CDR3 totals 15 residues. The germline gives CDR1 SGHRS, CDR2 YFSETQ. The CDR3 loop is CASSPSGQMNTEAFF. CDR3 in DNA: TGCGCCAGCAGCCCTTCGGGACAGATGAACACTGAAGCTTTCTTT. Complete variable domain (other parts from reference TRBV5-1 and TRBJ1-1): KAGVTQTPRYLIKTRGQQVTLSCSPISGHRSVSWYQQTPGQGLQFLFEYFSETQRNKGNFPGRFSGRQFSNSRSEMNVSTLELGDSALYLCASSPSGQMNTEAFFGQGTRLTVV.

V is TRBV7-9 and J is TRBJ2-5; 8 bases agree with TRBD2. CDR3 size: 15 residues. CDR1 SEHNR and CDR2 FQNEAQ come from the germline V gene (reference sequence). The V gene end was trimmed by 5 bases and the J gene end by 3 bases; junction bases not matched to a gene: 8. The CDR3 spells CASSRGSAGEETQYF. CDR3 sequence (DNA): TGTGCCAGCAGCCGCGGATCAGCGGGGGAAGAGACCCAGTACTTC.

The V call is TRBV7-2, the J call TRBJ2-7, with D unclear. Trimming shortened V by 1 base and J by 5 bases, and 18 bases separated the two germline ends. Germline V gene lookup returns CDR1 SGHTA and CDR2 FQGNSA. The CDR3 covers 16 residues. CDR3 sequence reads: CASSLVKTPEAHEQYF. CDR3 coding DNA: TGTGCCAGCAGCTTAGTAAAGACCCCGGAAGCCCACGAGCAGTACTTC.

This rearrangement joins TRBV30 to TRBJ2-1; a weak D match, TRBD2 (6 bases). The ends were cut back, 4 bases at V and 4 bases at J, with 8 bases in the middle. This CDR3 contains 12 residues. Per germline, CDR1 GTSNPN and CDR2 SVGIG (reference sequence). Written as DNA, the CDR3 is TGTGCCTGGAAACTAGCTTACAATGAGCAGTTCTTC. It translates to CAWKLAYNEQFF.

Worth noting for this clone: The same CDR3 can be traced to other DNA sequences in this sample. The genes are TRBV11-1 and TRBJ2-1; D unresolved. Trimming left V 5 bases short and J 5 bases short, with 10 bases between. CDR1 and CDR2 (germline): SGHAT, FQDESV (reference sequence). The CDR3 covers 13 residues. In DNA form, the CDR3 reads TGTGCCAGCAGCCTCGACGGGCACAATGAGCAGTTCTTC. This gives the protein CASSLDGHNEQFF. Drawing the rest from reference TRBV11-1 and TRBJ2-1, the complete variable domain is EAEVAQSPRYKITEKSQAVAFWCDPISGHATLYWYRQILGQGPELLVQFQDESVVDDSQLPKDRFSAERLKGVDSTLKIQPAELGDSAMYLCASSLDGHNEQFFGPGTRLTVL.

This chain joins TRBV30 and TRBJ2-1, with D possibly being TRBD2 (5 bases). This CDR3 spans 13 amino acids. V lost 8 bases and J 9 bases, leaving 20 bases between the germline ends. CDR1 is GTSNPN and CDR2 is SVGIG in the germline V gene (reference sequence). The CDR3 DNA reads as TGTGCCGGGCGGTCGGGGTTCTCAGGTGAGCAGTTCTTC. It encodes CAGRSGFSGEQFF.

The CDR3 sequence is CAWRAFSGGSEKLFF. The CDR3 coding sequence is TGTGCCTGGAGGGCCTTCAGTGGGGGCAGTGAAAAACTGTTTTTT. The chain is built from TRBV30 and TRBJ1-4, with a tentative D call TRBD1 (6 bases). V was pared by 3 bases and J by 7 bases, with 18 bases between. This CDR3 region has 15 residues. The germline V gene encodes CDR1 GTSNPN and CDR2 SVGIG (reference sequence).